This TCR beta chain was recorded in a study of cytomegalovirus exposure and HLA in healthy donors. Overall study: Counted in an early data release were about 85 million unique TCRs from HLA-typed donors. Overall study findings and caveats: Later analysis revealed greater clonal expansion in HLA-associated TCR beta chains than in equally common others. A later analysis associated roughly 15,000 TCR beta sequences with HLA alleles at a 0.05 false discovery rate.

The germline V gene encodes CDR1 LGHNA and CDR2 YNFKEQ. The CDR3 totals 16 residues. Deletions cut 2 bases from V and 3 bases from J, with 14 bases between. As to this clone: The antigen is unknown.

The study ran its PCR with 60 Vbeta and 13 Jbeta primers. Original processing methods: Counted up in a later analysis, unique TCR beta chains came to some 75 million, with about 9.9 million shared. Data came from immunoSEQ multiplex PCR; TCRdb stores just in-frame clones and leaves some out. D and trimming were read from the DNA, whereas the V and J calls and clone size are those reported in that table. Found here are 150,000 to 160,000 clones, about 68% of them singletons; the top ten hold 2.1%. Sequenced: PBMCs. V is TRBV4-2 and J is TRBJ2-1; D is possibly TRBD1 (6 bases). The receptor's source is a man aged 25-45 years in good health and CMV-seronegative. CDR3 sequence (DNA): TGTGCCAGCAGCCAACCTAGTAGGGACATCTACAATGAGCAGTTCTTC. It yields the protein CASSQPSRDIYNEQFF.